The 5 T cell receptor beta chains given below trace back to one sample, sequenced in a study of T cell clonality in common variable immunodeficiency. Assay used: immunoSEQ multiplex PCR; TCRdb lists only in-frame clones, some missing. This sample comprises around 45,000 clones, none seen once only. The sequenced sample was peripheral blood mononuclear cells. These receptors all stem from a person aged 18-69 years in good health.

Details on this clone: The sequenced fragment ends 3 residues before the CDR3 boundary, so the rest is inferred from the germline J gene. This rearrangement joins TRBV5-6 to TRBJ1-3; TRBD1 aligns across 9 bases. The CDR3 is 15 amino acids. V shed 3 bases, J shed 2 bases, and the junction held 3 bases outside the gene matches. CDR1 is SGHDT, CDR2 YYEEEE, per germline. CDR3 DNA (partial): TGTGCCAGCAGCTGGGGGGACAGGGCTGGAAACACC. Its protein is CASSWGDRAGNT. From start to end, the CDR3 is CASSWGDRAGNTIYF.

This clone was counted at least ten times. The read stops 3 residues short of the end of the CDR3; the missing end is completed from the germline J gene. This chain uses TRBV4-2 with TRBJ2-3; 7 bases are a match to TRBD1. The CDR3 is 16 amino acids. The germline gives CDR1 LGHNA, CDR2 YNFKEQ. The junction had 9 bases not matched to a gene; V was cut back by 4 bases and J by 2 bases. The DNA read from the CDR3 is TGTGCCAGCAGCCGATTCCAGGGACAGTTCACAGATACG. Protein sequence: CASSRFQGQFTDT. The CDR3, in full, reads CASSRFQGQFTDTQYF.

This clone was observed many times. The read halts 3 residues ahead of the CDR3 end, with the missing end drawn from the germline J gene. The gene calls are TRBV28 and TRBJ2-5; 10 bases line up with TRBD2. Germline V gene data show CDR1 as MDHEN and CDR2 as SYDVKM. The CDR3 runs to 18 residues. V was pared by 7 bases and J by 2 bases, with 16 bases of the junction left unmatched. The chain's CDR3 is CASTPGGLAGATQETQYF. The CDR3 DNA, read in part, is TGTGCCAGCACTCCTGGTGGGCTAGCGGGGGCCACGCAAGAGACC.

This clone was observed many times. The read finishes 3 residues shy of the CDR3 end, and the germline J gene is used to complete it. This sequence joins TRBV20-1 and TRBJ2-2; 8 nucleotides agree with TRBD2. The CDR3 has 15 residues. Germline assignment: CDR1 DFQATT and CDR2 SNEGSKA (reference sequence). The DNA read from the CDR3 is TGCAGTGCTAGAGATGCGGGGGGTTCTAATGAAAAG. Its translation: CSARDAGGSNEK. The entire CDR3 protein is CSARDAGGSNEKLFF.

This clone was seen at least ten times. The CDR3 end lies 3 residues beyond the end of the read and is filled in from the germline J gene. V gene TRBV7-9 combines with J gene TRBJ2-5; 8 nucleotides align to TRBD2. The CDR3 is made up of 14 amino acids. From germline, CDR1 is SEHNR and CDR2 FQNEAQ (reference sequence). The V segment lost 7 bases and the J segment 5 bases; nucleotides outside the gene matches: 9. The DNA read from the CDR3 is TGTGCCAGCAACCTAGGGACTAGTGGGGAGACC. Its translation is CASNLGTSGET. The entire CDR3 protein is CASNLGTSGETQYF.